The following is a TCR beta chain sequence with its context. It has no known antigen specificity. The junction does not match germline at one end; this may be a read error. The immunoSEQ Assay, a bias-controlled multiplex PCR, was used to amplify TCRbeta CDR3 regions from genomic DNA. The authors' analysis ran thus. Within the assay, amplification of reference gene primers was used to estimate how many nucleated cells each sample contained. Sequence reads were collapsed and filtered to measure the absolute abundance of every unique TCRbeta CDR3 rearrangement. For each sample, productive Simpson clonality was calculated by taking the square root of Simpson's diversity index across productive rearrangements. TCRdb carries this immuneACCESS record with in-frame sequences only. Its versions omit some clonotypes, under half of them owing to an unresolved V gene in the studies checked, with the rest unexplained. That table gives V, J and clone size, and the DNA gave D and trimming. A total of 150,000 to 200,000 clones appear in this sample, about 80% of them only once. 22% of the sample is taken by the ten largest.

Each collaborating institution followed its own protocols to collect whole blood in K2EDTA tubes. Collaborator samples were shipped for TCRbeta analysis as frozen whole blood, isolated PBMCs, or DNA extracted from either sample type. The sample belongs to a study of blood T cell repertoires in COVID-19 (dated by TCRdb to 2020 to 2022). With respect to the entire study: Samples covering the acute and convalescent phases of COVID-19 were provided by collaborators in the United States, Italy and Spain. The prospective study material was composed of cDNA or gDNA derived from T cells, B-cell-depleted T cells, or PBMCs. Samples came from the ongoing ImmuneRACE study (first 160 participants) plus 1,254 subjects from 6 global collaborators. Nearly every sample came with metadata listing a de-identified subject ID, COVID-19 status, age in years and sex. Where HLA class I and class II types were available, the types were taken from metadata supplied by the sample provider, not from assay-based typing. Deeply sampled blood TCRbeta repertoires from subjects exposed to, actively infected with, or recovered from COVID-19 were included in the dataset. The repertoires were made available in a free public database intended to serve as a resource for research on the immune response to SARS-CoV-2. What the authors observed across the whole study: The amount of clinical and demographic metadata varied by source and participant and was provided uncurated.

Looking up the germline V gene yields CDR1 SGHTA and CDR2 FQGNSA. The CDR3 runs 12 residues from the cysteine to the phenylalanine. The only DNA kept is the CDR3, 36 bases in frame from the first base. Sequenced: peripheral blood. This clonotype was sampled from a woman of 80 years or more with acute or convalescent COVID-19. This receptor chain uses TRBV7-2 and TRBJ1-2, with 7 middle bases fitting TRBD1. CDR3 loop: CASSSSTGRYAF. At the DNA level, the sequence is TGTGCCAGCAGCTCTTCGACAGGGAGATACGCCTTC.